The 16 T cell receptor beta chains below come from one sample, sequenced in a study of shared T cell receptors in the human thymus. This table comes from immunoSEQ multiplex PCR, and its TCRdb copy is limited to in-frame clones, with some not included. This repertoire shows about 500,000 clones, 75% to 85% found once; its top ten account for less than 0.015%. The data also belong to a second study, concerning human thymus T cells.

The specimen sequenced was thymocytes. These receptors were taken from a boy less than two years old with a congenital heart defect.

V and J are TRBV11-2 and TRBJ2-6; weak D call: TRBD1 (5 bases). Germline CDR1 and CDR2: SGHAT and FQNNGV. The germline V and J ends were trimmed by 2 bases and 2 bases, with 13 bases remaining between them. The CDR3 consists of 17 residues. CDR3 sequence: CASSLSPPGPGANVLTF. For the CDR3, the DNA is TGTGCCAGCAGCTTATCCCCACCAGGGCCTGGGGCCAACGTCCTGACTTTC. Complete variable domain (other parts from reference TRBV11-2 and TRBJ2-6): EAGVAQSPRYKIIEKRQSVAFWCNPISGHATLYWYQQILGQGPKLLIQFQNNGVVDDSQLPKDRFSAERLKGVDSTLKIQPAKLEDSAVYLCASSLSPPGPGANVLTFGAGSRLTVL.

This clone was picked up one time. V and J are TRBV11-2 and TRBJ1-2, with 10 bases aligning to TRBD1. In germline, CDR1 is SGHAT, CDR2 FQNNGV. The CDR3 is 17 residues long. V shed 4 bases and J 4 bases; nucleotides not matched to a gene: 12. CDR3 residues: CASSSPGTGDSFYGYTF. CDR3 DNA: TGTGCCAGCAGCTCCCCGGGGACAGGGGATTCCTTCTATGGCTACACCTTC.

In this sample, this clone turned up a few times. This chain links TRBV15 with TRBJ1-5; tentatively, D is TRBD1 (6 bases). With 4 bases removed from V and 1 base from J, the gap between germline ends came to 8 bases. The CDR3 has 14 residues. Germline V gene sequence: CDR1 LNHNV, CDR2 YYDKDF (reference sequence). The CDR3: CATSMRGSNQPQHF. Here the CDR3 DNA reads TGTGCCACCAGCATGAGGGGGAGCAATCAGCCCCAGCATTTT.

V gene TRBV7-9 combines with J gene TRBJ1-2; the match to TRBD1 covers 7 bases. Per germline, CDR1 SEHNR and CDR2 FQNEAQ (reference sequence). The CDR3 extends over 15 amino acids. V shed 2 bases, J shed 8 bases, and the junction held 11 bases outside the gene matches. The CDR3 region is CASSLTGVALEGYTF. For the CDR3, the DNA is TGTGCCAGCAGCTTAACAGGGGTCGCGCTTGAAGGCTACACCTTC.

The table lists this clone with a count of one. The chain has TRBV13 and TRBJ2-7; 8 bases line up with TRBD2. Germline V gives CDR1 PRHDT, CDR2 FYEKMQ (reference sequence). The V gene end was trimmed by 5 bases and the J gene end by 5 bases; junction bases not matched to a gene: 14. The CDR3 extends over 16 amino acids. The CDR3 DNA reads TGTGCCAGCAGCCCCGGAGCTAGCGGGCCCCCCAACGAGCAGTACTTC. This translates into CASSPGASGPPNEQYF.

This chain uses TRBV11-2 with TRBJ2-2; 7 bases align to TRBD1. J was trimmed by 5 bases and V by 2 bases; bases with no gene match: 8. This CDR3 is 16 amino acids long. CDR1 is SGHAT, CDR2 FQNNGV, per germline. CDR3 protein: CASSLKGTDPTGELFF. The CDR3 bases are TGTGCCAGCAGCTTAAAGGGGACAGATCCTACCGGGGAGCTGTTTTTT.

The chain has TRBV4-3 and TRBJ2-5; perhaps TRBD2 as D (6 bases). V was clipped by 2 bases and J by 5 bases, with 18 bases between them. The V gene's germline CDR1 is LGHNA and CDR2 YSLEER. The CDR3 consists of 16 residues. The CDR3 sequence is CASSQTPSGFNETQYF. CDR3 sequence (DNA): TGCGCCAGCAGCCAAACCCCCAGCGGGTTTAACGAGACCCAGTACTTC.

This clone occurred a few times. The chain has TRBV5-1 and TRBJ2-1, with 10 nucleotides matching TRBD1. This CDR3 is built from 16 residues. In germline, CDR1 is SGHRS, CDR2 YFSETQ. Trimming cost V 4 bases and J 9 bases; bases outside gene matches: 13. CDR3 DNA sequence: TGCGCCAGCAGCCAATACGACAGGGGGCGCTTAGGTGAGCAGTTCTTC. It encodes CASSQYDRGRLGEQFF.

This CDR3 is CATPATGALNTEAFF. The CDR3, as DNA: TGTGCCACTCCCGCGACAGGGGCGCTGAACACTGAAGCTTTCTTT. This chain joins TRBV6-1 and TRBJ1-1, with 8 bases aligning to TRBD1. The CDR3 length is 15 residues. The V gene's germline CDR1 is MNHNS and CDR2 SASEGT. V shed 10 bases and J 0 bases; nucleotides not matched to a gene: 10.

The chain is built from TRBV23-1 and TRBJ2-7; tentatively, D is TRBD1 (6 bases). TRBV23-1 is labeled an ORF, and its function is uncertain. Trimming shortened V by 4 bases and J by 0 bases, and 19 bases separated the two germline ends. The CDR3 is 17 residues long. The CDR3 sequence: CASSLTRGTRSSYEQYF. The CDR3 coding sequence is TGCGCCAGCAGTCTTACAAGGGGGACCAGGAGCTCCTACGAGCAGTACTTC.

The genes are TRBV11-2 and TRBJ2-7; 12 bases agree with TRBD2. V shed 4 bases and J 3 bases; nucleotides not matched to a gene: 4. This CDR3 has 15 residues. Per the germline V gene, CDR1 is SGHAT and CDR2 is FQNNGV. CDR3 region: CASSSSTSGGYEQYF. The CDR3 nucleotides read TGTGCCAGCAGCTCCTCGACTAGCGGGGGCTACGAGCAGTACTTC.

V is TRBV25-1 and J is TRBJ2-2, with 10 bases fitting TRBD2. Germline V gives CDR1 MGHDK, CDR2 SYGVNS. V shed 0 bases and J 6 bases; nucleotides not matched to a gene: 7. The CDR3 is 17 amino acids. CDR3 coding DNA: TGTGCCAGCAGTGAATATTTCCTAGCGGGAGAGCCCGGGGAGCTGTTTTTT. Residues: CASSEYFLAGEPGELFF.

V usage is TRBV7-3 and J usage is TRBJ2-1, with 10 bases identical to TRBD2. The CDR3 is 18 residues long. Germline CDR1 and CDR2: SGHTA and FQGTGA. V shed 0 bases and J 4 bases; nucleotides not matched to a gene: 9. The CDR3 sequence: CASSLTWPGTSAYNEQFF. The CDR3 DNA sequence: TGTGCCAGCAGCTTAACGTGGCCAGGGACTAGCGCTTACAATGAGCAGTTCTTC.

This clone was counted a few times. The chain joins TRBV27 to TRBJ1-5, with D tentatively TRBD1 (6 bases). V lost 3 bases to trimming and J lost 0 bases, with 15 bases between them. CDR1 MNHEY and CDR2 SMNVEV come from the germline V gene (reference sequence). The CDR3 extends over 17 amino acids. The CDR3, as DNA: TGTGCCAGCAGTTTTCAGGGGTCTCCTAATAGCAATCAGCCCCAGCATTTT. This encodes CASSFQGSPNSNQPQHF.

V usage is TRBV28 and J usage is TRBJ2-5; D is undetermined. The germline gives CDR1 MDHEN, CDR2 SYDVKM. Trimming pared 5 bases from V and 5 bases from J, leaving 12 bases between. The CDR3 spans 13 residues. The CDR3 is CASSPSEFETQYF. CDR3 coding DNA: TGTGCCAGCAGTCCAAGTGAGTTTGAGACCCAGTACTTC.

The chain carries TRBV6-5 and TRBJ2-7; TRBD1 agrees at 10 bases. Germline V gives CDR1 MNHEY, CDR2 SVGAGI. Losses at the gene ends were 6 bases for V and 2 bases for J; bases not matched to a gene: 4. The CDR3 is 14 amino acids. The CDR3 is CASRGDRGAYEQYF. The CDR3 DNA follows: TGTGCCAGCAGGGGGGACAGGGGAGCCTACGAGCAGTACTTC.